This TCR beta chain was identified in a study of T cell responses to AZD1222 COVID-19 vaccine. Study outcomes and limitations: Per reports, nearly half of all spike-specific TCRs target regions that are unmutated in variants. Donors were mostly white British, more females; clonal diversity possibly underestimated. Two AZD1222 doses significantly raised spike-specific TCR breadth and depth over controls.

The CDR3 has 15 amino acids. V dropped 4 bases and J dropped 4; count of bases not matched to a gene: 9. In germline, CDR1 is SGHNT, CDR2 YYREEE (reference sequence). To note about this clone: Its antigen is not identified.

Assay used: immunoSEQ multiplex PCR; TCRdb lists only in-frame clones, some missing. The repertoire includes 210,000 or so clones, around 94% of them detected once, and roughly 1.8% sits in the top ten. The rearrangement uses TRBV5-4 and TRBJ1-2, with 8 bases identical to TRBD1. The sample in question was peripheral blood, obtained 28 days after the second dose of the MenACWY control vaccine. This receptor was obtained from an adult who received the MenACWY meningococcal vaccine as a control. CDR3: CASSLRDRSGYGYTF. For the CDR3, the DNA is TGTGCCAGCAGCCTCCGGGACAGGAGTGGCTATGGCTACACCTTC.